Included here is one T cell receptor (beta chain) sequence, with context. Antigen unknown. The data were taken from a study of PD-1 blockade in classical Hodgkin lymphoma. In the study overall: Nivolumab dosing for patients was 3 mg/kg, administered intravenously every 2 weeks.

Every patient had relapsed following autologous stem cell transplantation, and cohorts differed in brentuximab vedotin exposure. Reported best responses ranged across complete response, partial response or progressive disease. The CDR3 totals 16 residues. Whole-study findings and limits: TCR diversity rose significantly by C4D1 in CD4+ but not CD8+ cells. Reported findings placed baseline TCR diversity lower in newly diagnosed patients (compared with healthy donors).

Profiled with immunoSEQ multiplex PCR; TCRdb holds only in-frame clones, not every one. The sample holds just over 60,000 clones, approximately 90% seen once. The receptor's source is a human donor with classical Hodgkin lymphoma. This sequence joins TRBV21-1 and TRBJ1-2; the listed D gene, TRBD1, was not tested against the DNA. TRBV21-1 is given as a pseudogene. The sequencing used peripheral blood mononuclear cells (PBMCs), collected at baseline. CDR3 sequence reads: CASSKVGQGLQCGYTF. The CDR3 region has the DNA TGTGCCAGCAGCAAAGTAGGGCAGGGTTTGCAGTGTGGCTACACCTTC.